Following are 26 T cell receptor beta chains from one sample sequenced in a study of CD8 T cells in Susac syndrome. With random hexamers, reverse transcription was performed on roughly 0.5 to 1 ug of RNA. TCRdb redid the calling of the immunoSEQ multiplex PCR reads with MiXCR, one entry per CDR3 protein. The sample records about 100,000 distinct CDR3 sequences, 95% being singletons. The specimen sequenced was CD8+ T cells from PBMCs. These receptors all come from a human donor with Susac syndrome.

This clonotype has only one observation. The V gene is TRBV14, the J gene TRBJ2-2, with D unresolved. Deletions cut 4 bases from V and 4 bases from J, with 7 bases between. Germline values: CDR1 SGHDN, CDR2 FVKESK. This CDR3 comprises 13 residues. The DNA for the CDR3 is TGTGCCAGCAGCCTTTTGCGCACCGGGGAGCTGTTTTTT. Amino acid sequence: CASSLLRTGELFF.

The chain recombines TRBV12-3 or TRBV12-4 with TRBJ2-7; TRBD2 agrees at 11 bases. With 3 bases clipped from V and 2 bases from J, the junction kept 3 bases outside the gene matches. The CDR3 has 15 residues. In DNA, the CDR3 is TGTGCCAGCAGTTTTCTAGCGGGAGGACCCTACGAGCAGTACTTC. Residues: CASSFLAGGPYEQYF.

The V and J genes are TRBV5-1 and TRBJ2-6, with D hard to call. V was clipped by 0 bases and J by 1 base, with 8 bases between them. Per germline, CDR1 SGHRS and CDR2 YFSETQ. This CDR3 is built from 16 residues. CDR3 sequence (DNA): TGCGCCAGCAGCTTGGGTGTAGTGTCTGGGGCCAACGTCCTGACTTTC. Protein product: CASSLGVVSGANVLTF.

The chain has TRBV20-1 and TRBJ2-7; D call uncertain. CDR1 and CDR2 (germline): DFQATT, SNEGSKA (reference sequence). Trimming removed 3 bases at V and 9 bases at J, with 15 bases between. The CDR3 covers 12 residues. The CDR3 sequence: CSASPVAAVQYF. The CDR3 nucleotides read TGCAGTGCTAGCCCCGTAGCCGCCGTGCAGTACTTC.

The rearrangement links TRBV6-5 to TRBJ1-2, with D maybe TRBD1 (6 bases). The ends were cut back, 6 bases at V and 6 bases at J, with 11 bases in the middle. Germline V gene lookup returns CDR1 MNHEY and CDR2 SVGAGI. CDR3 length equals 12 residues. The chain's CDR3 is CASSSRGNGYTF. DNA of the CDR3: TGTGCCAGCAGCTCCAGGGGAAATGGCTACACCTTC.

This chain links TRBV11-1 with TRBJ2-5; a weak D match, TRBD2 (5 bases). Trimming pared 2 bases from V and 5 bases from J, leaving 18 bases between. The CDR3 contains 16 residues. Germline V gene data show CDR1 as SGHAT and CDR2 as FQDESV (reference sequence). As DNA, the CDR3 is TGTGCCAGCAGCTTAATGGGTTACTCACCGGGGGAGACCCAGTACTTC. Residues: CASSLMGYSPGETQYF.

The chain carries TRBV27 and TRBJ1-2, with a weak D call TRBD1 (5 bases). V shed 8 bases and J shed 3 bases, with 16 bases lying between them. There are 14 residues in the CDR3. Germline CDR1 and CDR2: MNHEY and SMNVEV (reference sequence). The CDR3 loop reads CASGWGRMDYGYTF. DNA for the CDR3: TGTGCCAGCGGGTGGGGCAGGATGGACTATGGCTACACCTTC.

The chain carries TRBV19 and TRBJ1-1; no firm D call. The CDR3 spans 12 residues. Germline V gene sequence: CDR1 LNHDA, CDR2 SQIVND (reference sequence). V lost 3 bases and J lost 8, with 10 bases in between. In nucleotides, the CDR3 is TGTGCCAGTAGTATGTCACGCGGCGAAGCTTTCTTT. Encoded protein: CASSMSRGEAFF.

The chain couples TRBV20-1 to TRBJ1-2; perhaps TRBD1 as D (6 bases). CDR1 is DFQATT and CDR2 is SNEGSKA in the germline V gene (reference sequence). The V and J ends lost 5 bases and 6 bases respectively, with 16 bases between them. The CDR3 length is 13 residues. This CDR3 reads CSAALRTVDGYTF. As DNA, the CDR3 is TGCAGTGCTGCACTCCGGACAGTTGATGGCTACACCTTC.

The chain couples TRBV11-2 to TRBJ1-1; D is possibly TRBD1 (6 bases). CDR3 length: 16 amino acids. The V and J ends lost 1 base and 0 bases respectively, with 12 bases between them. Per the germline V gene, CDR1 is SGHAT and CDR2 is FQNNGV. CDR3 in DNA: TGTGCCAGCAGCTTAGGTTGGGGGGGCATGAACACTGAAGCTTTCTTT. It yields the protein CASSLGWGGMNTEAFF.

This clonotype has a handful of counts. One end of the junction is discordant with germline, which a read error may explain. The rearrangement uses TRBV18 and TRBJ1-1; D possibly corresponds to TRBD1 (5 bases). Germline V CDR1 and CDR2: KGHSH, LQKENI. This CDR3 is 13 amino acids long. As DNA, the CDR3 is TGTGCCAGCTCCCCACAGGCGAACACTGAAGCTTTCTTT. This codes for CASSPQANTEAFF.

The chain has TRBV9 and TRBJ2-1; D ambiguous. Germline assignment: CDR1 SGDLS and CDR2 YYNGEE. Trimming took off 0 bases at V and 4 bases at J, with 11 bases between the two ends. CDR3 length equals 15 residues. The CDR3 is CASSVGIFTYNEQFF. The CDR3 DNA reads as TGTGCCAGCAGCGTAGGGATTTTCACGTACAATGAGCAGTTCTTC.

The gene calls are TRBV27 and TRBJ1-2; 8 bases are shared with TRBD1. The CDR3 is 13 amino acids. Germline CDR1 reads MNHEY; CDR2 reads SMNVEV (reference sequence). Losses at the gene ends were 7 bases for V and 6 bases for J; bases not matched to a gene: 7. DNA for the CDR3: TGTGCCAGCAAGGTTCCAGGGGGCCATGGCTACACCTTC. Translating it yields CASKVPGGHGYTF.

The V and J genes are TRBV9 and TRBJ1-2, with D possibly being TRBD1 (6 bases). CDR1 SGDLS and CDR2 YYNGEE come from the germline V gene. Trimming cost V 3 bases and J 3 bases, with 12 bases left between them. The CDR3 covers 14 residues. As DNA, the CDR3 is TGTGCCAGCAGCGGAGTCGGACAGCACTATGGCTACACCTTC. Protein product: CASSGVGQHYGYTF.

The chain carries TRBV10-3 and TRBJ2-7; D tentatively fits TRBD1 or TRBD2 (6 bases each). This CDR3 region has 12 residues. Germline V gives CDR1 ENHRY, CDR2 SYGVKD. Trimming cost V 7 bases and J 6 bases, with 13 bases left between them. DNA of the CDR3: TGTGCCATCAAGGGGGGCCCCCTCGAGCAGTACTTC. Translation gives CAIKGGPLEQYF.

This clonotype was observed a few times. The CDR3 region is CASSSGGGNTEAFF. The CDR3 DNA reads as TGTGCCAGCAGCTCCGGCGGGGGGAACACTGAAGCTTTCTTT. The chain is built from TRBV7-6 and TRBJ1-1, with a possible D match to TRBD1 (5 bases). The CDR3 spans 14 residues. V was shortened by 4 bases and J by 1 base, with 10 bases between the two germline ends. CDR1 SGHVS and CDR2 FNYEAQ come from the germline V gene.

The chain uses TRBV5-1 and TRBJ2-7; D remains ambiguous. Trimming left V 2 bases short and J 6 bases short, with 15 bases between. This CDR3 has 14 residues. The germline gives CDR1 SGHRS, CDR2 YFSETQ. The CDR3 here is CASSFTALSAEQYF. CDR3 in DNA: TGCGCCAGCAGCTTTACCGCGCTCTCGGCCGAGCAGTACTTC.

CDR3 in DNA: TGTGCCAGCTCACCACCGGGACTAACCATAACCTACGAGCAGTACTTC. As protein: CASSPPGLTITYEQYF. V usage is TRBV18 and J usage is TRBJ2-7; 7 bases are a match to TRBD2. J lost 2 bases, V lost 0 bases, and 7 bases had no gene match. CDR3 size: 16 residues. Germline V gives CDR1 KGHSH, CDR2 LQKENI.

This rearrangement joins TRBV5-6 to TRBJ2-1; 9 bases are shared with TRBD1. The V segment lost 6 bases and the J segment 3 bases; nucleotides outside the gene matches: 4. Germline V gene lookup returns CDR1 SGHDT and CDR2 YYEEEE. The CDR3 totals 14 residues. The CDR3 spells CASTPGQGYNEQFF. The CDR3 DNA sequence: TGTGCCAGCACCCCGGGACAGGGCTACAATGAGCAGTTCTTC.

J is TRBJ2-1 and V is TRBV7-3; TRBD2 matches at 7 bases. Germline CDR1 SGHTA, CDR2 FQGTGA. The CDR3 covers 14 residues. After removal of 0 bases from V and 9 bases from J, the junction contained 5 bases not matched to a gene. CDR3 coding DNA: TGTGCCAGCAGCTTAACAGCGGGGTCGATTGAGCAGTTCTTC. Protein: CASSLTAGSIEQFF.

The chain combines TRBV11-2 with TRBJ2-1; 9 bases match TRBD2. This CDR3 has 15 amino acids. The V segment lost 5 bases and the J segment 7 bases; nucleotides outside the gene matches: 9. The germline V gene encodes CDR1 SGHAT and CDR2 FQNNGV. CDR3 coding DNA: TGTGCCAGCAGCGCCGGGCTAGCGGGATATAATGAGCAGTTCTTC. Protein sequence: CASSAGLAGYNEQFF.

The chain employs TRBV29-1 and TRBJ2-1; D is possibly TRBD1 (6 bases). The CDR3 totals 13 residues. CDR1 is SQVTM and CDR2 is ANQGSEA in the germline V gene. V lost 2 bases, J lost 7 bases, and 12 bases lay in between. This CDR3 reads CSVEQGLRNEQFF. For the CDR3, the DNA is TGCAGCGTTGAACAGGGGTTGAGGAATGAGCAGTTCTTC.

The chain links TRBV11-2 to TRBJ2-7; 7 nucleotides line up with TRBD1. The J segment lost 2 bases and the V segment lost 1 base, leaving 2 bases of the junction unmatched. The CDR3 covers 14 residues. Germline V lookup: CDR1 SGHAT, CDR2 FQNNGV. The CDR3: CASSLAGTAYEQYF. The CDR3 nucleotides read TGTGCCAGCAGCTTAGCCGGGACAGCCTACGAGCAGTACTTC.

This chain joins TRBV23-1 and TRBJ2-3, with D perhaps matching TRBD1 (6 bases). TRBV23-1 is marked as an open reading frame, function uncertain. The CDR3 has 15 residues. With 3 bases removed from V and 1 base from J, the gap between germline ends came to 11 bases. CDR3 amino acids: CASSHQRQGTDTQYF. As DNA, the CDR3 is TGCGCCAGCAGTCACCAGCGACAGGGCACAGATACGCAGTATTTT.

DNA of the CDR3: TGTGCCAGCAGCCAAGCCTCCACTGAAGCTTTCTTT. Its protein is CASSQASTEAFF. The rearrangement links TRBV4-2 to TRBJ1-1; no reliable D call. Germline V gene sequence: CDR1 LGHNA, CDR2 YNFKEQ. V lost 1 base and J 4 bases, leaving 4 bases between the germline ends. This CDR3 region has 12 residues.

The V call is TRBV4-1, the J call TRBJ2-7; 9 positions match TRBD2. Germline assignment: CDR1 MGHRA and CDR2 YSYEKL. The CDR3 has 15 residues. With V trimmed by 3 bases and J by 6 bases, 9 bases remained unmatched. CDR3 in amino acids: CASSQVSGLAREQYF. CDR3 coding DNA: TGCGCCAGCAGCCAGGTCTCCGGACTAGCGCGCGAGCAGTACTTC.